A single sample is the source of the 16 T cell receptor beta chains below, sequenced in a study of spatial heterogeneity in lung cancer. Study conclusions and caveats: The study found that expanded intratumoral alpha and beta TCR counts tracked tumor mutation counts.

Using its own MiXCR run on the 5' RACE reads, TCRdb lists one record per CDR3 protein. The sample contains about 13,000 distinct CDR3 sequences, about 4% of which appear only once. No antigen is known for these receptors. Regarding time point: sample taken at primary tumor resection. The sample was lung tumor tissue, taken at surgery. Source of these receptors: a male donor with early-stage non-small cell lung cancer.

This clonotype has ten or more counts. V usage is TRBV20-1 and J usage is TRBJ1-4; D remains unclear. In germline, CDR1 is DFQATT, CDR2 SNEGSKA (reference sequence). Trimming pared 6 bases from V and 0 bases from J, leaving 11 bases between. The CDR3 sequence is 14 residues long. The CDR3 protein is CSAPSRATNEKLFF. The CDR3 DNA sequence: TGCAGTGCCCCCTCTCGTGCAACTAATGAAAAACTGTTTTTT.

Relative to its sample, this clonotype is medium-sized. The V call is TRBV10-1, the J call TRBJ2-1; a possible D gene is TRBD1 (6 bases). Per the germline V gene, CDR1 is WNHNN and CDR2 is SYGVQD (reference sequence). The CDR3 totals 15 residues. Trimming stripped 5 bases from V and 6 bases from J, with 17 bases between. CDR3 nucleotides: TGCGCCAGCAGTCCCCAGGGGTTTCCGTTCAATGAGCAGTTCTTC. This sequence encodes CASSPQGFPFNEQFF.

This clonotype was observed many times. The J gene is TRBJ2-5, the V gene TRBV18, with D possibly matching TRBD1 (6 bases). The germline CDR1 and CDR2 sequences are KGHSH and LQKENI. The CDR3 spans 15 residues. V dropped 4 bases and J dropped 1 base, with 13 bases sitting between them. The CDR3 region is CASSLTTGRQETQYF. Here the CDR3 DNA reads TGTGCCAGCTCACTAACGACAGGCCGCCAAGAGACCCAGTACTTC.

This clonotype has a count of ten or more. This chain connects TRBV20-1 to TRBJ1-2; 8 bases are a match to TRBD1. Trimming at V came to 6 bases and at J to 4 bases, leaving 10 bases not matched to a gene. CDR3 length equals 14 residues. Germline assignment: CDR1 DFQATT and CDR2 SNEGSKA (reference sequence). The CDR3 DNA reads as TGCAGTGCACCTCGACAGGGGCTTCCCTATGGCTACACCTTC. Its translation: CSAPRQGLPYGYTF.

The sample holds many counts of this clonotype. Here the CDR3 DNA reads TGTGCCAGCAGTTACACAGGGGTCAATCAGCCCCAGCATTTT. Protein sequence: CASSYTGVNQPQHF. This chain connects TRBV6-5 to TRBJ1-5, with 7 bases fitting TRBD1. This CDR3 has 14 amino acids. The junction had 1 base not matched to a gene; V was cut back by 2 bases and J by 3 bases. The germline gives CDR1 MNHEY, CDR2 SVGAGI.

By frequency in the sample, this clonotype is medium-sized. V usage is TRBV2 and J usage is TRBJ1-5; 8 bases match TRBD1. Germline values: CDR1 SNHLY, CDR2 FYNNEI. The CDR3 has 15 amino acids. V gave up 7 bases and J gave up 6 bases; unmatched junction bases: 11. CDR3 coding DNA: TGTGCCAGCACCCCCATGGCAGGGGGCGTTCAGCCCCAGCATTTT. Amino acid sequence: CASTPMAGGVQPQHF. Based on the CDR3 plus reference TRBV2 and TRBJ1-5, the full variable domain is EPEVTQTPSHQVTQMGQEVILRCVPISNHLYFYWYRQILGQKVEFLVSFYNNEISEKSEIFDDQFSVERPDGSNFTLKIRSTKLEDSAMYFCASTPMAGGVQPQHFGDGTRLSIL.

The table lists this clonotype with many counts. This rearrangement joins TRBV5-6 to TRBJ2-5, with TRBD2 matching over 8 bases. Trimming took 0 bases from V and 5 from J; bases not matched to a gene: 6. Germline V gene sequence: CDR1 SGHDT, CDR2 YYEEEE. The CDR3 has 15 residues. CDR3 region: CASSLENGGGETQYF. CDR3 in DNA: TGTGCCAGCAGCTTGGAGAACGGGGGGGGGGAGACCCAGTACTTC.

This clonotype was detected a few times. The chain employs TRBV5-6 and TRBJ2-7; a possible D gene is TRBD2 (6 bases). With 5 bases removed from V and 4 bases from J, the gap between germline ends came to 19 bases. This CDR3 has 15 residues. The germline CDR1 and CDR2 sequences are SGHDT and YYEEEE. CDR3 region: CASRPRRVRAYEQYF. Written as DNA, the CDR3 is TGTGCCAGCAGACCTCGGAGGGTTAGGGCATACGAGCAGTACTTC.

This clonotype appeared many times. The CDR3 nucleotides read TGTGCCAGCAGCTTAGGACTTCAAGAGACCCAGTACTTC. It yields the protein CASSLGLQETQYF. The chain carries TRBV7-2 and TRBJ2-5, with D hard to call. The CDR3 has 13 residues. Germline V gives CDR1 SGHTA, CDR2 FQGNSA. V was trimmed by 1 base and J by 2 bases, leaving 5 bases between them.

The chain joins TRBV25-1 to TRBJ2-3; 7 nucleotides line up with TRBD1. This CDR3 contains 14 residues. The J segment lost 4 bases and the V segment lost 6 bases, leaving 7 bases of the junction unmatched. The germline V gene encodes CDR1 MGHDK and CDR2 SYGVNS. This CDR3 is CASSRDSCPDTQYF. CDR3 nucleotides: TGTGCCAGCAGCCGGGACAGTTGCCCAGATACGCAGTATTTT.

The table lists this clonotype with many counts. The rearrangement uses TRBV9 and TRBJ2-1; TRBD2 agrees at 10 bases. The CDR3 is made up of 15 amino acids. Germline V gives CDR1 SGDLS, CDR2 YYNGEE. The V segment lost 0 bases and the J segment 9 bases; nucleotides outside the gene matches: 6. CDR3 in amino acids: CASSVGSGGVTEQFF. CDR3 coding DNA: TGTGCCAGCAGCGTAGGGAGCGGGGGGGTTACTGAGCAGTTCTTC.

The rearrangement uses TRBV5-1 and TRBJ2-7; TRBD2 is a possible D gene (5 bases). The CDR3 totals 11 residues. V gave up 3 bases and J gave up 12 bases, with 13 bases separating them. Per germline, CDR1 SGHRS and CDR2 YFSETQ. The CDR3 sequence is CASSWAGISYF. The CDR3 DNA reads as TGCGCCAGCAGCTGGGCGGGCATTTCGTACTTC.

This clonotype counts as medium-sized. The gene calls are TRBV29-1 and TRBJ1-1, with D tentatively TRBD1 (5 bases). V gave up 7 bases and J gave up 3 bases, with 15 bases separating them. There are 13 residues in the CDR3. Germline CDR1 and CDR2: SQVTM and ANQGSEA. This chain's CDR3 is CSGGIGDYTEAFF. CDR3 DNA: TGCAGCGGGGGGATAGGGGATTACACTGAAGCTTTCTTT.

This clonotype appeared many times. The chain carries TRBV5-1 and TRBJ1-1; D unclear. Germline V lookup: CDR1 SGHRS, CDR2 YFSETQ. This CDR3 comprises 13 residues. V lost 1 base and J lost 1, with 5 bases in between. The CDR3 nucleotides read TGCGCCAGCAGCTTGCGGCAGAACACTGAAGCTTTCTTT. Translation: CASSLRQNTEAFF.

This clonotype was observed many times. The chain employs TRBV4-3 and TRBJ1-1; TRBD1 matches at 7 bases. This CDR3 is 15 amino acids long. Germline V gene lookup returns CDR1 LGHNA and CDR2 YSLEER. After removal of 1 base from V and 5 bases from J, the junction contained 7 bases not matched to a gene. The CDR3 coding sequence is TGCGCCAGCAGCCAAGTTCCGACAGGGTCGACTGAAGCTTTCTTT. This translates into CASSQVPTGSTEAFF.

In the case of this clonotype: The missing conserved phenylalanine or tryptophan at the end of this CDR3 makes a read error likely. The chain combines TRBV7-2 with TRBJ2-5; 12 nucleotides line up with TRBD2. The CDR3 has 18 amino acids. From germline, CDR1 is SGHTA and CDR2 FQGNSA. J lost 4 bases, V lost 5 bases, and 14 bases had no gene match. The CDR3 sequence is CASSLRSSGGASGETQYL. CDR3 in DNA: TGTGCCAGCAGCCTCAGATCTAGCGGGGGGGCCTCAGGAGAGACCCAGTACTTA.